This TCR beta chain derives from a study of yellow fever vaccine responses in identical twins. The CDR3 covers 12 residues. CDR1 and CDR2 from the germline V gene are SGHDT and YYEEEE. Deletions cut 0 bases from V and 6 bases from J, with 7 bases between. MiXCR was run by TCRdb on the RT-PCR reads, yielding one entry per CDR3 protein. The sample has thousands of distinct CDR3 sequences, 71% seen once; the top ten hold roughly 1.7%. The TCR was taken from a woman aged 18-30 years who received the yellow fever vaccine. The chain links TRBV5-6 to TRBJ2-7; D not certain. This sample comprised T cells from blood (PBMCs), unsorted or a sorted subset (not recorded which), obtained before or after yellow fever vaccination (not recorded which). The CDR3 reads CASSLAAGEQYF. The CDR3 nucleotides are TGTGCCAGCAGCTTGGCGGCAGGCGAGCAGTACTTC.